The text below deals with one T cell receptor beta chain. Its antigen is not known. This sample was taken from a study of shared clonotypes between healthy human individuals. Study-level points and caveats: Clonotype sharing levels among donors were expected to vary with sequencing depth. Among the subsets, naive ones generally showed larger estimated richness than memory ones.

The ends were cut back, 3 bases at V and 5 bases at J, with 14 bases in the middle. Germline V gene lookup returns CDR1 SGHRS and CDR2 YFSETQ. This CDR3 region has 14 residues. A deep-level run was used for the assay. Profiled with immunoSEQ multiplex PCR; TCRdb holds only in-frame clones, not every one. The data hold millions of clones, with approximately 92% observed a single time. There were only Caucasian adults among the donors, and all lived in Nashville, Tennessee. This clonotype originated in a man aged 18 to 29 in good health. This chain joins TRBV5-1 and TRBJ1-1; maybe TRBD1 (5 bases). Input material: naive CD4+ T cells sorted from blood. The subset was: CD45RA+ positively selected. The CDR3 loop is CASSSGTQSTEAFF. CDR3 nucleotide sequence: TGCGCCAGCAGCTCCGGGACCCAGAGTACTGAAGCTTTCTTT.